This T cell receptor beta chain emerged from a study of monozygotic twins with inflammatory bowel disease. Notes on the study in general: Healthy co-twins exceeded IBD patients in TCRbeta diversity as measured by inverse Simpson.

With regard to this clonotype: What it binds is unknown.

Per sample, reverse transcription was split into eight reactions. Added by template switching were UMIs that each held a 6-nucleotide sample barcode. Reprocessing the 5' RACE reads, TCRdb reports a single entry for every CDR3 protein and omits DNA. The specimen's table records 210,000 or so distinct CDR3 sequences. Sequencing input: blood. The sequence came from a human donor with ulcerative colitis or Crohn's disease, or a healthy co-twin of an affected twin (not recorded which).

The CDR3 reads CASSRGQLNSPLHF. This chain joins TRBV5-4 and TRBJ1-6; TCRdb gives TRBD1 as the D gene, but with no DNA this cannot be confirmed. CDR3 size: 14 residues. Germline V gene data show CDR1 as SGHNT and CDR2 as YYREEE (reference sequence).